Listed below are T cell receptor beta chains from one sample, sequenced in a study of shared clonotypes between healthy human individuals. Some clones are missing from TCRdb's copy, which holds only in-frame ones; the method was immunoSEQ multiplex PCR. The repertoire holds over 2 million clones, 85% to 95% seen once, with 0.1% to 0.15% in the top ten. The sequenced sample consisted of naive CD4+ T cells sorted from blood. The receptors originated from a man aged 18 to 29 in good health. CDR3s include the opening cysteine and the closing phenylalanine or tryptophan. D genes are given only for firm matches. Clone size is not always given. Where it is, it says once, few, many or a class for expanded clones.

>.|TRBV2|.|15|TRBJ2-3
TGTGCCAGCAGTTCGCAGGGTAGAGAAACAGATACGCAGTATTTT
CASSSQGRETDTQYF
>.|TRBV5-1|.|13|TRBJ1-3
TGCGCCAGCGCCCCCGCAAGTGGAAACACCATATATTTT
CASAPASGNTIYF
>TRBD1|TRBV30|.|14|TRBJ1-4
TGTGCCTGGAGGCAGGGGGGGAGTGATGAAAAACTGTTTTTT
CAWRQGGSDEKLFF
>TRBD1|TRBV11-3|.|14|TRBJ2-3
TGTGCCAGCAGCTCGGACAGGATCGAAGATACGCAGTATTTT
CASSSDRIEDTQYF
>TRBD1|TRBV4-1|.|20|TRBJ2-7
TGCGCCAGCAGCCAAGAAAAGATCGGACAGGGGATAAGGGGGAGTTACGAGCAGTACTTC
CASSQEKIGQGIRGSYEQYF
>.|TRBV2|.|13|TRBJ2-1
TGTGCCAGCAGACCAGCTGCCTACAATGAGCAGTTCTTC
CASRPAAYNEQFF
>TRBD1|TRBV4-1|.|16|TRBJ2-2
TGCGCCAGCAGCCAAGATACAGGGGGCCTCACCGGGGAGCTGTTTTTT
CASSQDTGGLTGELFF
>.|TRBV7-9|.|14|TRBJ2-5
TGTGCCAGCAGCTTGACGGAGATTCAAGAGACCCAGTACTTC
CASSLTEIQETQYF
>TRBD2|TRBV5-1|.|17|TRBJ2-2
TGCGCCAGCAGCCGAACCGGGACTAGCGGAGGTACCGGGGAGCTGTTTTTT
CASSRTGTSGGTGELFF
>TRBD1|TRBV11-2|.|15|TRBJ1-1
TGTGCCAGCAGCTTAGAAGCAGGGGGGAACACTGAAGCTTTCTTT
CASSLEAGGNTEAFF
>.|TRBV7-2|once|14|TRBJ1-1
TGTGCCAGCAGCCTGGCGACGGTGAACACTGAAGCTTTCTTT
CASSLATVNTEAFF
>.|TRBV30|.|14|TRBJ1-6
TGTGCCTGGAGTGTAGAGGCAGGCCGATCACCCCTCCACTTT
CAWSVEAGRSPLHF
>TRBD1|TRBV5-1|.|15|TRBJ2-2
TGCGCCAGCAGCCAGGGGGTATCGAACACCGGGGAGCTGTTTTTT
CASSQGVSNTGELFF
>TRBD2|TRBV18|.|14|TRBJ2-2
TGTGCCAGCTCGCGGGAGCGGGTCACCGGGGAGCTGTTTTTT
CASSRERVTGELFF
>.|TRBV30|.|14|TRBJ2-2
TGTGCCTGGAACCAGGACAGTTACACCGGGGAGCTGTTTTTT
CAWNQDSYTGELFF
>.|TRBV2|.|16|TRBJ2-2
TGTGCCAGCAGTCCGATACGGGGGAGAGTCGGCGGGGAGCTGTTTTTT
CASSPIRGRVGGELFF
>TRBD1|TRBV28|.|15|TRBJ2-7
TGTGCCAGCAGTTCCCGACAGGGAAGGAGCTACGAGCAGTACTTC
CASSSRQGRSYEQYF
>TRBD2|TRBV10-2|.|14|TRBJ2-3
TGCGCCAGCAGACCAGGACTAGTTGCAGATACGCAGTATTTT
CASRPGLVADTQYF
>TRBD1|TRBV5-1|.|15|TRBJ1-2
TGCGCCAGCAGCTCCGGACAGGGGGCTTTCGATGGCTACACCTTC
CASSSGQGAFDGYTF
>TRBD2|TRBV7-2|.|15|TRBJ2-1
TGTGCCAGCAGCCCCCGGACTAGTGGGCCATGGGAGCAGTTCTTC
CASSPRTSGPWEQFF
>.|TRBV5-1|.|15|TRBJ2-5
TGCGCCAGCAGCTTTTTTGGGGGGACCCAAGAGACCCAGTACTTC
CASSFFGGTQETQYF
>.|TRBV4-1|.|16|TRBJ2-3
TGCGCCAGCAGCCAAGACTCGCCGGGAGTCACAGATACGCAGTATTTT
CASSQDSPGVTDTQYF
>.|TRBV6-1|.|12|TRBJ1-1
TGTGCCAGCAGTGACCTCCGGGGATCGACTTTCTTT
CASSDLRGSTFF
>.|TRBV28|.|11|TRBJ2-7
TGTGCCAGCAGTCCCAAAAACGAGCAGTACTTC
CASSPKNEQYF
>.|TRBV10-2|.|15|TRBJ1-4
TGCGCCAGCAGTGAGTCGGACACTCGCGGTGAAAAACTGTTTTTT
CASSESDTRGEKLFF
>.|TRBV5-1|.|15|TRBJ1-3
TGCGCCAGCAGCTTGGAGCCGGGTCCTGGAAACACCATATATTTT
CASSLEPGPGNTIYF
>TRBD1|TRBV6-6|.|16|TRBJ2-7
TGTGCCAGCAGTTACTCACGCGGACAGGGCTCCTACGAGCAGTACTTC
CASSYSRGQGSYEQYF
>.|TRBV18|.|13|TRBJ2-5
TGTGCCAGCTCACCATCGCTACAAGAGACCCAGTACTTC
CASSPSLQETQYF
>.|TRBV7-8|.|14|TRBJ1-2
TGTGCCAGCAGCTTAGGTACGGGATACTATGGCTACACCTTC
CASSLGTGYYGYTF